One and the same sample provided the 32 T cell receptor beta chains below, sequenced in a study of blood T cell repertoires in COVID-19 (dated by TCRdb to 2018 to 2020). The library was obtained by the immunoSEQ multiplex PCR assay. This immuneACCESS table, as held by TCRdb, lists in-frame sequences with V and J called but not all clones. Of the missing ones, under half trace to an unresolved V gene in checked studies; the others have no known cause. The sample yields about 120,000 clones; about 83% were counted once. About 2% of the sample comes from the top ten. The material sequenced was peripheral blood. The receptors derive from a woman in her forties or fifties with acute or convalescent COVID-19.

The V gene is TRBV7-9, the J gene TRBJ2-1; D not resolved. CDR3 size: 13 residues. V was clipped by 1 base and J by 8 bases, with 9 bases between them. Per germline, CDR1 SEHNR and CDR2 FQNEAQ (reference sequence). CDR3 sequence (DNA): TGTGCCAGCAGCTTAGGGGCCTTCTATGAGCAGTTCTTC. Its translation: CASSLGAFYEQFF.

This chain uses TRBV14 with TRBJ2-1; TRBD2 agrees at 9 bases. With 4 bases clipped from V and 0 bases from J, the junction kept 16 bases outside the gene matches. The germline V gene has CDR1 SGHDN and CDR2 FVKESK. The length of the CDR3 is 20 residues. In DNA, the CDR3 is TGTGCCAGCAGCCCTTTTGGTAGCGGGGGCAATATACCCTCCTACAATGAGCAGTTCTTC. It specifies CASSPFGSGGNIPSYNEQFF.

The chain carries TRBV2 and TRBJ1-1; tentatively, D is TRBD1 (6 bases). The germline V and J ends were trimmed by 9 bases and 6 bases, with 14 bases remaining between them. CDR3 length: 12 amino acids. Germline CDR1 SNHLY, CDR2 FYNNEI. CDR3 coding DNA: TGTGCCAGTGGGACACCGGTCGCTGAAGCTTTCTTT. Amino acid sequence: CASGTPVAEAFF.

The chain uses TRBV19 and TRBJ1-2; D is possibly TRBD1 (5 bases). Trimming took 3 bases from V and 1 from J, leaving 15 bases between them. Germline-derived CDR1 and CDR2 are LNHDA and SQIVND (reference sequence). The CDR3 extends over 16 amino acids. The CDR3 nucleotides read TGTGCCAGTAGTATTGGTCGACAGACGTTTAACTATGGCTACACCTTC. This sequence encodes CASSIGRQTFNYGYTF.

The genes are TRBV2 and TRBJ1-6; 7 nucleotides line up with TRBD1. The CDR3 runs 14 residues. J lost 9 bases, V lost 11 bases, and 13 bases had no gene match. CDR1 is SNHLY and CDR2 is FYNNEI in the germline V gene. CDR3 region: CADRDRSIGSPLHF. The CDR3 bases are TGTGCCGACCGGGACAGATCCATTGGTTCACCCCTCCACTTT. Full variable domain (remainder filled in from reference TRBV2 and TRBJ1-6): EPEVTQTPSHQVTQMGQEVILRCVPISNHLYFYWYRQILGQKVEFLVSFYNNEISEKSEIFDDQFSVERPDGSNFTLKIRSTKLEDSAMYFCADRDRSIGSPLHFGNGTRLTVT.

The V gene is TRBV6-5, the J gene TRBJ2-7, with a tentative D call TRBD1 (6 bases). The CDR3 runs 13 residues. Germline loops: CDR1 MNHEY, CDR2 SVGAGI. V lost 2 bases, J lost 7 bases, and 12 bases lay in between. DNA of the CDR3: TGTGCCAGCAGTTACCAGGGGACGGTAGAGCAGTACTTC. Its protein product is CASSYQGTVEQYF.

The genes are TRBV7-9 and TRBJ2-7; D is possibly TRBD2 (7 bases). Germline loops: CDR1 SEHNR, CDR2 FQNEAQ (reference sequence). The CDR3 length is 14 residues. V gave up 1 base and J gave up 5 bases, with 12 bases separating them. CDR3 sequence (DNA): TGTGCCAGCAGCTTAGTCGCGGGGGCGAACGAGCAGTACTTC. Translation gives CASSLVAGANEQYF.

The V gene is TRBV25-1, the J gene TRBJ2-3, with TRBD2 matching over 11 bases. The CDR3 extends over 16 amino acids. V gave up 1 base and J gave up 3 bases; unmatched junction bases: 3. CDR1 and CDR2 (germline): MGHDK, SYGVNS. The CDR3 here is CASSEWPSGGTDTQYF. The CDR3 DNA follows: TGTGCCAGCAGTGAATGGCCTAGCGGGGGGACAGATACGCAGTATTTT.

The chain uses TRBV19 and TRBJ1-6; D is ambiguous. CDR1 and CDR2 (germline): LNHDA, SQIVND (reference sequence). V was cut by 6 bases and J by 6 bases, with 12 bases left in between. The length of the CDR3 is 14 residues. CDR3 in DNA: TGTGCCAGTAGGATGACAAACCCTAATTCACCCCTCCACTTT. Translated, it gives CASRMTNPNSPLHF. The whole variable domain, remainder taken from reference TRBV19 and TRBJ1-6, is DGGITQSPKYLFRKEGQNVTLSCEQNLNHDAMYWYRQDPGQGLRLIYYSQIVNDFQKGDIAEGYSVSREKKESFPLTVTSAQKNPTAFYLCASRMTNPNSPLHFGNGTRLTVT.

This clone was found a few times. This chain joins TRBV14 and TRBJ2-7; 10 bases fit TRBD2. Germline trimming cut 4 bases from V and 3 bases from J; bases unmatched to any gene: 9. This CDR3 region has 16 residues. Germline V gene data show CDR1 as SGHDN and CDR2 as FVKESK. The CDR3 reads CASSPSRTSGNYEQYF. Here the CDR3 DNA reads TGTGCCAGCAGCCCTTCCCGGACTAGCGGCAACTACGAGCAGTACTTC. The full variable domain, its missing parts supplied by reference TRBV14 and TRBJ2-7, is EAGVTQFPSHSVIEKGQTVTLRCDPISGHDNLYWYRRVMGKEIKFLLHFVKESKQDESGMPNNRFLAERTGGTYSTLKVQPAELEDSGVYFCASSPSRTSGNYEQYFGPGTRLTVT.

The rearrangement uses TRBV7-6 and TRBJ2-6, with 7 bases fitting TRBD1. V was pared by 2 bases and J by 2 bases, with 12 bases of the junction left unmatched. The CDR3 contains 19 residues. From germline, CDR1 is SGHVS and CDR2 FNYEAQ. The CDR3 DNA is TGTGCCAGCAGCTTAAGGATTCGGGACAGTTCTCCTGGGGCCAACGTCCTGACTTTC. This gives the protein CASSLRIRDSSPGANVLTF.

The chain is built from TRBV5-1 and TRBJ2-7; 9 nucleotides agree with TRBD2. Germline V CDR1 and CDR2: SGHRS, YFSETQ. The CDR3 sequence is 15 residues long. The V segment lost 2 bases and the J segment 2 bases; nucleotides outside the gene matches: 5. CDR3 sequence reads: CASSFTSGQTYEQYF. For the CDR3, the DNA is TGCGCCAGCAGCTTTACTAGCGGGCAGACCTACGAGCAGTACTTC.

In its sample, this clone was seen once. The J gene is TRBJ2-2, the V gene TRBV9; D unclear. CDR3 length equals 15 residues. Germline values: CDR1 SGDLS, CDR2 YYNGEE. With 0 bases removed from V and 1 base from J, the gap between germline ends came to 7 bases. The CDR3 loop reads CASSVATRNTGELFF. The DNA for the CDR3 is TGTGCCAGCAGCGTAGCTACGAGGAACACCGGGGAGCTGTTTTTT.

The CDR3 is CASSYFDRVLEKLFF. CDR3 nucleotide sequence: TGTGCCAGCAGTTACTTTGACAGGGTACTCGAAAAACTGTTTTTT. The rearrangement uses TRBV6-2 or TRBV6-3 and TRBJ1-4; 7 bases are shared with TRBD1. V was pared by 1 base and J by 8 bases, with 7 bases of the junction left unmatched. The CDR3 loop spans 15 amino acids. Germline V CDR1 and CDR2: MNHEY, SVGEGT.

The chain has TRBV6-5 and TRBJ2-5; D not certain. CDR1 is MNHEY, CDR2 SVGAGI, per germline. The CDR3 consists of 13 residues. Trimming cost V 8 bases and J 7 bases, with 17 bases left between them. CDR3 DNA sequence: TGTGCCAGCTCAGTCTATCTGACTGGGACCCAGTACTTC. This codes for CASSVYLTGTQYF.

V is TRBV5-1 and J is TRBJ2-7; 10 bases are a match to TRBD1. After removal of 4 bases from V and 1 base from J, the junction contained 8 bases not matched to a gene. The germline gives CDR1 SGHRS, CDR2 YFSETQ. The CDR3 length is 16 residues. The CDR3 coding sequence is TGCGCCAGCAGCCCGGGAGGGACAGGGGTGTCCTACGAGCAGTACTTC. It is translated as CASSPGGTGVSYEQYF.

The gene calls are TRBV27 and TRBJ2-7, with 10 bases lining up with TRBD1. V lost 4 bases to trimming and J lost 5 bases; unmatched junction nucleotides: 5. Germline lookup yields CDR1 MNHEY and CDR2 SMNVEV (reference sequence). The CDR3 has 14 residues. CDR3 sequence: CASSSDRGLDEQYF. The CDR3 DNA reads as TGTGCCAGCAGTTCAGACAGGGGGCTCGACGAGCAGTACTTC.

The CDR3 region has the DNA TGTGCCAGCAGTGCCGGGAACTATGGCTACACCTTC. Translation gives CASSAGNYGYTF. J is TRBJ1-2 and V is TRBV25-1; D call uncertain. Looked up from germline, CDR1 is MGHDK and CDR2 is SYGVNS. This CDR3 has 12 amino acids. Between the trimmed V and J ends, which lost 4 bases and 2 bases, there was a span of 5 bases.

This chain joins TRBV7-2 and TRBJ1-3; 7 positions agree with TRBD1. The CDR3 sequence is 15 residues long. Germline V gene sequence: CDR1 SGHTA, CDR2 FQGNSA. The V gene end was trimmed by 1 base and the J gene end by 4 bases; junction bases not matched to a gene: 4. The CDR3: CASSLDRGSGNTIYF. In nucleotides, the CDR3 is TGTGCCAGCAGCTTAGACAGGGGATCAGGAAACACCATATATTTT.

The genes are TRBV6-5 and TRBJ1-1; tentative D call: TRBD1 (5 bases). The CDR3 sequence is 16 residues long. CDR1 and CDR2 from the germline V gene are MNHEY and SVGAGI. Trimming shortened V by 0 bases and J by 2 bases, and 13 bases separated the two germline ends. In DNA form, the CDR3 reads TGTGCCAGCAGTTACTCTGGTTCCAGGGTAAACACTGAAGCTTTCTTT. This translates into CASSYSGSRVNTEAFF.

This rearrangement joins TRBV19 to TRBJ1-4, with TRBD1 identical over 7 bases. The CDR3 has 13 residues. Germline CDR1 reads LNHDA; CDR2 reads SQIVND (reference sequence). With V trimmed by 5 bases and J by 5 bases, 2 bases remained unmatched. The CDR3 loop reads CASSGQENEKLFF. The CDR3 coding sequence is TGTGCCAGTAGTGGACAGGAGAATGAAAAACTGTTTTTT.

The CDR3 DNA reads TGTGCCAGCAGTTACTGGGCAGGGAGGGTTAATTCACCCCTCCACTTT. Its translation is CASSYWAGRVNSPLHF. The chain employs TRBV6-5 and TRBJ1-6, with a tentative D call TRBD1 (5 bases). The CDR3 consists of 16 residues. CDR1 is MNHEY and CDR2 is SVGAGI in the germline V gene. Trimming cost V 1 base and J 6 bases, with 13 bases left between them.

The CDR3 nucleotides are TGTGCCAGCAGTCCCGGGACAGGGCGCGGAGCCACTGAAGCTTTCTTT. It translates to CASSPGTGRGATEAFF. V and J are TRBV27 and TRBJ1-1; 9 nucleotides align to TRBD1. The V segment lost 5 bases and the J segment 4 bases; nucleotides outside the gene matches: 11. CDR3 length equals 16 residues. The germline gives CDR1 MNHEY, CDR2 SMNVEV (reference sequence).

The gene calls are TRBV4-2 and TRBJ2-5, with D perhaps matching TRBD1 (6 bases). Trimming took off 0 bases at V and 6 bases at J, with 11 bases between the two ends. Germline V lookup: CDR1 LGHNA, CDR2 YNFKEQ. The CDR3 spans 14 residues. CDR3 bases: TGTGCCAGCAGCCAAGAGGACAGCAGCCAGACCCAGTACTTC. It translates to CASSQEDSSQTQYF.

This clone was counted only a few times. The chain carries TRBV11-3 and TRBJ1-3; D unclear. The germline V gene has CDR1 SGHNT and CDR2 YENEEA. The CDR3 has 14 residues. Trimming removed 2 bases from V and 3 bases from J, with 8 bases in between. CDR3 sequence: CASSLSSFGNTIYF. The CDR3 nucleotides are TGTGCCAGCAGCTTAAGCTCCTTTGGAAACACCATATATTTT. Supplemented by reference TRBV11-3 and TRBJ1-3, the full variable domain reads EAGVVQSPRYKIIEKKQPVAFWCNPISGHNTLYWYLQNLGQGPELLIRYENEEAVDDSQLPKDRFSAERLKGVDSTLKIQPAELGDSAVYLCASSLSSFGNTIYFGEGSWLTVV.

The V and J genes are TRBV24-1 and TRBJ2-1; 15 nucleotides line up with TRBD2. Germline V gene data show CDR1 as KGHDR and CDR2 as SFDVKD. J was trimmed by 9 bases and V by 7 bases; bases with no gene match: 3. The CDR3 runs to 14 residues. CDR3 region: CATSSGLAGGEQFF. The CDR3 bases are TGTGCCACCAGCTCGGGACTAGCGGGAGGTGAGCAGTTCTTC.

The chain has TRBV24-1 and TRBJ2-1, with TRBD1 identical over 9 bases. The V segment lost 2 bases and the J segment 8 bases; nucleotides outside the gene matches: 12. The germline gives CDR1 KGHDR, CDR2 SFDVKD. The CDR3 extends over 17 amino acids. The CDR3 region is CATSDSGRDREADEQFF. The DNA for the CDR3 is TGTGCCACCAGTGATTCTGGTAGGGACAGGGAGGCAGATGAGCAGTTCTTC.

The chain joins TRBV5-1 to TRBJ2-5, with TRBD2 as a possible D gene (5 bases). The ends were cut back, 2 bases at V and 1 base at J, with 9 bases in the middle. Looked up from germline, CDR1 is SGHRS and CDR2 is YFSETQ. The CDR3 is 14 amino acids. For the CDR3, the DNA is TGCGCCAGCAGCTTTAGGAGCGGCCAAGAGACCCAGTACTTC. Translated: CASSFRSGQETQYF.

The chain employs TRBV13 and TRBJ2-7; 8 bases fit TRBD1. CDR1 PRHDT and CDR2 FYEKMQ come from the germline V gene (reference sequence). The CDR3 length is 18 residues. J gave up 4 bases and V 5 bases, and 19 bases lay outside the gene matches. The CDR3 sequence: CASSPTGGYEQDPYEQYF. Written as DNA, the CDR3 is TGTGCCAGCAGCCCTACAGGGGGATACGAGCAGGACCCGTACGAGCAGTACTTC.

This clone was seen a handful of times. Here the CDR3 reads CASSSSGNLRGYTF. CDR3 in DNA: TGTGCCAGCAGCTCATCCGGGAACCTCAGGGGCTACACCTTC. The chain joins TRBV5-4 to TRBJ1-2; D ambiguous. Trimming cost V 3 bases and J 8 bases, with 17 bases left between them. The CDR3 contains 14 residues. CDR1 SGHNT and CDR2 YYREEE come from the germline V gene (reference sequence).

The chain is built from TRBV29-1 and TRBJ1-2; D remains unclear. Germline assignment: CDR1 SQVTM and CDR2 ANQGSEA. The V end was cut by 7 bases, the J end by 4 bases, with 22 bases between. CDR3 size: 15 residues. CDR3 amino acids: CSATGTPEAIYGYTF. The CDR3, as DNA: TGCAGCGCGACTGGAACCCCGGAGGCGATCTATGGCTACACCTTC.

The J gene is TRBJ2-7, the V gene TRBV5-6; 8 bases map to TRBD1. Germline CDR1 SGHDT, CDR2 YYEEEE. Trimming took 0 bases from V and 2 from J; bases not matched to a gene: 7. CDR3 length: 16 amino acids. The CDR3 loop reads CASSLGFGQGTYEQYF. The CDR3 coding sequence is TGTGCCAGCAGCTTGGGGTTTGGACAGGGCACCTACGAGCAGTACTTC.